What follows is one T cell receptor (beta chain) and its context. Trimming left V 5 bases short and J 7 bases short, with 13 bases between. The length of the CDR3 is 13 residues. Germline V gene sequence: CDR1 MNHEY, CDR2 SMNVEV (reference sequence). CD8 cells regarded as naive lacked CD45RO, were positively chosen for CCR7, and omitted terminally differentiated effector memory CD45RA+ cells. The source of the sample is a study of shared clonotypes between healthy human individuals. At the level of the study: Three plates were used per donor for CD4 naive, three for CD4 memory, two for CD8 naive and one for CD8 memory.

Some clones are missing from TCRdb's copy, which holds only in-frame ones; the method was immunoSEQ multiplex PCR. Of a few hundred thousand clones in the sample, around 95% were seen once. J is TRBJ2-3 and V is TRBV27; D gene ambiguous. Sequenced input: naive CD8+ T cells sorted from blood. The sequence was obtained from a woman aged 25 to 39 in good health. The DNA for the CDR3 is TGTGCCAGCAGTCCATCCATGGTCAATACGCAGTATTTT. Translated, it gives CASSPSMVNTQYF.